The clone carrying this T cell receptor beta chain was counted once. The entry originates in a study of blood T cell repertoires in COVID-19. Generated by immunoSEQ multiplex PCR, the TCRdb table keeps only in-frame clones and is missing some. The data show 50,000 to 65,000 clones, approximately 91% seen once. The CDR3 sequence is 13 residues long. Trimming stripped 2 bases from V and 3 bases from J, with 6 bases between. Looked up from germline, CDR1 is SGHNT and CDR2 is YENEEA. The chain combines TRBV11-3 with TRBJ2-3; D gene uncertain. This TCR derives from a man in his 70s with acute or convalescent COVID-19. The material sequenced was peripheral blood. The CDR3 DNA is TGTGCCAGCAGCTTATTCCCGACAGATACGCAGTATTTT. This encodes CASSLFPTDTQYF.